This TCR beta chain was captured in a study of CD8 T cells in Susac syndrome. The authors reverse transcribed 0.5 to 1 ug RNA with random hexamers. One entry per CDR3 protein results from TCRdb running MiXCR on the immunoSEQ multiplex PCR reads. The sample holds more than 100,000 distinct CDR3 sequences, over 90% seen once. The CDR3 extends over 14 amino acids. Trimming took 2 bases from V and 9 from J; bases not matched to a gene: 5. Germline CDR1 reads KGHSH; CDR2 reads LQKENI. Sequences were obtained from CD4+ T cells from PBMCs. The rearrangement joins TRBV18 to TRBJ2-1; 9 bases fit TRBD2. The clonotype comes from a human donor with Susac syndrome. The CDR3 sequence is CASSPGGGGIEQFF. The CDR3 DNA is TGTGCCAGCTCACCAGGCGGGGGGGGAATTGAGCAGTTCTTC.